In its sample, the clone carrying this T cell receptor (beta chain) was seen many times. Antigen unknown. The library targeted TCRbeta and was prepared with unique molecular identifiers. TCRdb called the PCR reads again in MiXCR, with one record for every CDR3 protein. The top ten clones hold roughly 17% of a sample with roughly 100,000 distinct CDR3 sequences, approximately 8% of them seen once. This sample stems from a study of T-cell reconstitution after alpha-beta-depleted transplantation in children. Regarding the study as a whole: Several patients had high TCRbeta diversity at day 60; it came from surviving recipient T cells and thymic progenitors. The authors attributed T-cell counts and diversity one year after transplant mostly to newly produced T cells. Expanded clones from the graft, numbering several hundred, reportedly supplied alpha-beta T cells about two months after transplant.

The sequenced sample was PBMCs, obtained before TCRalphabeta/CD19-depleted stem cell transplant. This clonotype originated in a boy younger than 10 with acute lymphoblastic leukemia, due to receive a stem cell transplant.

The CDR3 loop reads CASSQVRTGGNTGELFF. DNA for the CDR3: TGCGCCAGCAGCCAAGTGAGGACAGGTGGTAACACCGGGGAGCTGTTTTTT. The rearrangement joins TRBV4-3 to TRBJ2-2; 7 nucleotides line up with TRBD1. The germline gives CDR1 LGHNA, CDR2 YSLEER. Trimming took 1 base from V and 2 from J; bases not matched to a gene: 7. There are 17 residues in the CDR3.